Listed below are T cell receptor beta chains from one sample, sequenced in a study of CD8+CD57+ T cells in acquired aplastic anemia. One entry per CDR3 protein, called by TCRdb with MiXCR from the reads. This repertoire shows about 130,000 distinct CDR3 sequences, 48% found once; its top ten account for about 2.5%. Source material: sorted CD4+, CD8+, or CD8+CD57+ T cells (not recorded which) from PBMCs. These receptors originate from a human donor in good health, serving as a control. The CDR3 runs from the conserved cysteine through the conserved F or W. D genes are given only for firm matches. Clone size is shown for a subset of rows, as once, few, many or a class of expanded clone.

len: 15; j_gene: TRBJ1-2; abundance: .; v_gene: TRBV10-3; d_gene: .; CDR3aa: CAISDSGQGTYGYTF; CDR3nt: TGTGCCATCAGTGATTCCGGGCAGGGGACCTATGGCTACACCTTC
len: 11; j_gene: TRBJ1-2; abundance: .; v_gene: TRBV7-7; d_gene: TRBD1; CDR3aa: CASSRTGGPDF; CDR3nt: TGTGCCAGCAGCCGGACAGGGGGGCCCGACTTC
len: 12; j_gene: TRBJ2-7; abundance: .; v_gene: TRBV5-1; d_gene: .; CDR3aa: CASSLDRKEQYF; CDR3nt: TGCGCCAGCAGCCTCGACAGAAAAGAGCAGTACTTC
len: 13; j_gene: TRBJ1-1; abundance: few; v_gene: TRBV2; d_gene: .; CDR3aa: CASNGGQGTEAFF; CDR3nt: TGTGCCAGCAACGGAGGGCAGGGCACTGAAGCTTTCTTT
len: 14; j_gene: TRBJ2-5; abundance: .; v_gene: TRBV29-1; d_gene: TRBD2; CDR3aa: CSVEPWEGQETQYF; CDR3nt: TGCAGCGTTGAACCCTGGGAGGGTCAAGAGACCCAGTACTTC
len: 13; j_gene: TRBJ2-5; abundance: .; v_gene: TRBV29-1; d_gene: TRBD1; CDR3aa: CSVPGQGGGTQYF; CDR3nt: TGCAGCGTTCCGGGACAGGGAGGTGGGACCCAGTACTTC
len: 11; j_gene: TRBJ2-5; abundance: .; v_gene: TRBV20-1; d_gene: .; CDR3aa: CSARQGGTQYF; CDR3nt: TGCAGTGCTAGACAGGGGGGGACCCAGTACTTC
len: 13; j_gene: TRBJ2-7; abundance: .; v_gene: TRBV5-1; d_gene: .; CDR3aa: CASSLAPTYEQYF; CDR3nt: TGCGCCAGCAGCTTGGCGCCAACCTACGAGCAGTACTTC
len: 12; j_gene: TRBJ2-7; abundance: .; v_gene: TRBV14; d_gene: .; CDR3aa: CASSRLTSEQYF; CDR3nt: TGTGCCAGCAGCCGGTTGACGAGCGAGCAGTACTTC
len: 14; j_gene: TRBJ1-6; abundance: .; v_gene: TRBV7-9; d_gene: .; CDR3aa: CASSDNRSGTPLHF; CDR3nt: TGTGCCAGCAGCGACAACAGATCGGGAACACCCCTCCACTTT
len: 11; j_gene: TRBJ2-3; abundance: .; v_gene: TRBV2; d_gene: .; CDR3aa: CASSPYQGQYF; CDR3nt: TGTGCCAGCAGTCCATACCAGGGGCAGTATTTT
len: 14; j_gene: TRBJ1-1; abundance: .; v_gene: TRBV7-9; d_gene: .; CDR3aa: CASSDTGSNTEAFF; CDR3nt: TGTGCCAGCAGCGACACAGGTTCGAACACTGAAGCTTTCTTT
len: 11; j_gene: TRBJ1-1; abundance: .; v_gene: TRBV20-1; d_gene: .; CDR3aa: CSASPGTEAFF; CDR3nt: TGCAGTGCTAGCCCCGGGACAGAAGCTTTCTTT
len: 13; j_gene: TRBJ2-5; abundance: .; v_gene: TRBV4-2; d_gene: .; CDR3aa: CASSTGASETQYF; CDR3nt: TGTGCCAGCAGTACTGGCGCTAGTGAGACCCAGTACTTC
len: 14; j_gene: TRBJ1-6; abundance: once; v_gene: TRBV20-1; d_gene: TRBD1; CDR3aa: CSATPGQGNSPLHF; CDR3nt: TGCAGTGCTACCCCGGGACAGGGAAATTCACCCCTCCACTTT
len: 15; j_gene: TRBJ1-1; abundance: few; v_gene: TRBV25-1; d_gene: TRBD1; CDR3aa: CASSDPGQANTEAFF; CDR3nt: TGTGCCAGCAGTGACCCCGGACAGGCAAACACTGAAGCTTTCTTT
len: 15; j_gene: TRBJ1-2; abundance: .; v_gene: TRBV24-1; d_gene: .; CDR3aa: CATGDGNTDVYGYTF; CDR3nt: TGTGCCACCGGTGATGGAAATACGGACGTCTATGGCTACACCTTC
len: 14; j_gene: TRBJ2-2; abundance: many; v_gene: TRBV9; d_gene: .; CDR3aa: CASSAASRGGELFF; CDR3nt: TGTGCCAGCAGCGCAGCAAGCCGGGGCGGGGAGCTGTTTTTT
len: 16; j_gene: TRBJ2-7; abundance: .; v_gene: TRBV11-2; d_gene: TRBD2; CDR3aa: CASSSGTSGGTYEQYF; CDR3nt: TGTGCCAGCAGCTCCGGGACTAGCGGGGGGACCTACGAGCAGTACTTC
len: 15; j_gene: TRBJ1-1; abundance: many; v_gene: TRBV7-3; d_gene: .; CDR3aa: CASSPSFGSGTEAFF; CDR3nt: TGTGCCAGCAGCCCAAGCTTCGGATCTGGCACTGAAGCTTTCTTT
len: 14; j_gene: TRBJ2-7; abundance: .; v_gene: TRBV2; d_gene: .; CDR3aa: CASSVTGAGNEQYF; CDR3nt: TGTGCCAGCAGCGTAACAGGAGCTGGGAACGAGCAGTACTTC
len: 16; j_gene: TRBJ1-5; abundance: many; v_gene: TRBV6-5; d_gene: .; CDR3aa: CASSYGAKGANQPQHF; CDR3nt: TGTGCCAGCAGTTACGGGGCGAAGGGAGCTAATCAGCCCCAGCATTTT
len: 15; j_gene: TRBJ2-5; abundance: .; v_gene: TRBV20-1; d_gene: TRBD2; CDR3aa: CSARPRREGQETQYF; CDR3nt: TGCAGTGCTAGACCCCGACGGGAGGGACAAGAGACCCAGTACTTC
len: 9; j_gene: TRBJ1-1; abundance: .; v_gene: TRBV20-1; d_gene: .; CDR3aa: CSASPEAFF; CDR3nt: TGCAGTGCTAGCCCTGAAGCTTTCTTT
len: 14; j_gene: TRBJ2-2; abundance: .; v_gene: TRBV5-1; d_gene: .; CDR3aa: CASSLGTGPGELFF; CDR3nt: TGCGCCAGCAGCTTGGGAACAGGGCCCGGGGAGCTGTTTTTT
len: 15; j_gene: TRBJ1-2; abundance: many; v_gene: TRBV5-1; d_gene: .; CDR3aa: CASSPEGARGYGYTF; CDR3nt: TGCGCCAGCAGCCCGGAGGGCGCGCGCGGCTATGGCTACACCTTC
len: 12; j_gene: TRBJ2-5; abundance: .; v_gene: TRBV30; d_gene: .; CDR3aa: CAWSPKLETQYF; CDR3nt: TGTGCCTGGAGTCCGAAGCTGGAGACCCAGTACTTC
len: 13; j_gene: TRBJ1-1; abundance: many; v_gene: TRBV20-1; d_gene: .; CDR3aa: CSASQVREGGAFF; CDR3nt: TGCAGTGCCTCACAAGTTCGGGAGGGGGGAGCTTTCTTT
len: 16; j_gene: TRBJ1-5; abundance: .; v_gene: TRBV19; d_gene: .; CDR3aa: CASSITAGVRNQPQHF; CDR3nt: TGTGCCAGTAGTATAACTGCAGGAGTCCGCAATCAGCCCCAGCATTTT
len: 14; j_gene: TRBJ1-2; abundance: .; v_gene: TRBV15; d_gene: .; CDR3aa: CATSLDSTNYSYTF; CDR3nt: TGTGCCACCAGCTTGGACAGCACTAACTATAGCTACACCTTC
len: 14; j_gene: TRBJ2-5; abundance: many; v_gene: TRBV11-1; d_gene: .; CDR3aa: CASSGSRVLETQYF; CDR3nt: TGTGCCAGCAGCGGAAGTCGGGTATTAGAGACCCAGTACTTC
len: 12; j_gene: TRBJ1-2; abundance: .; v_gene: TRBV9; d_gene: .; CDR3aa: CASSARGDGYTF; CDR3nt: TGTGCCAGCAGCGCAAGGGGAGATGGCTACACCTTC
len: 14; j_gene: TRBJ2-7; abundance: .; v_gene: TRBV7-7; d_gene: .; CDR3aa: CASSFVSSAYEQYF; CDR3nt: TGTGCCAGCAGCTTCGTATCTAGCGCCTACGAGCAGTACTTC
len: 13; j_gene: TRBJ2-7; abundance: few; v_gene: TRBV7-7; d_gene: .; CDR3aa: CASSSGSNYEQYF; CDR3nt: TGTGCCAGCAGCTCCGGATCAAACTACGAGCAGTACTTC
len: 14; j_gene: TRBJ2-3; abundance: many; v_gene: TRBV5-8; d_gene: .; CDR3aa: CASSLPGSTDTQYF; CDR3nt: TGTGCCAGCAGCTTGCCAGGGAGCACAGATACGCAGTATTTT
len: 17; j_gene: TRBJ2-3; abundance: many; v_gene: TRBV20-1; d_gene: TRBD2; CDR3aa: CSARILRTSGSTDTQYF; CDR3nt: TGCAGTGCTAGGATCTTGAGGACTAGCGGCAGCACAGATACGCAGTATTTT
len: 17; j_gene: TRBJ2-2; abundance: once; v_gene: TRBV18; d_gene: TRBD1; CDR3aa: CASSRDRGILNTGELSF; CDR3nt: TGTGCCAGCTCACGGGACAGGGGGATTCTCAACACCGGGGAGCTGTCTTTT
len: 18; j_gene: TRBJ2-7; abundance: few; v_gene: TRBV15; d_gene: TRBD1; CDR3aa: CATGPGVRGPLGSYEQYF; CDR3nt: TGTGCCACCGGGCCCGGGGTCAGGGGGCCATTGGGCTCCTACGAGCAGTACTTC
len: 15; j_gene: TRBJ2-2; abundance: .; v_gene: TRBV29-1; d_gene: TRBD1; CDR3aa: CSVEIQGQDTGELFF; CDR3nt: TGCAGCGTAGAAATACAGGGACAGGACACCGGGGAGCTGTTTTTT
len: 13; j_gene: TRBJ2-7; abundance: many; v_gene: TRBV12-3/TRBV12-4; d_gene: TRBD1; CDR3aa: CASSPGQGHEQYF; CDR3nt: TGTGCCAGCAGCCCAGGACAGGGACACGAGCAGTACTTC